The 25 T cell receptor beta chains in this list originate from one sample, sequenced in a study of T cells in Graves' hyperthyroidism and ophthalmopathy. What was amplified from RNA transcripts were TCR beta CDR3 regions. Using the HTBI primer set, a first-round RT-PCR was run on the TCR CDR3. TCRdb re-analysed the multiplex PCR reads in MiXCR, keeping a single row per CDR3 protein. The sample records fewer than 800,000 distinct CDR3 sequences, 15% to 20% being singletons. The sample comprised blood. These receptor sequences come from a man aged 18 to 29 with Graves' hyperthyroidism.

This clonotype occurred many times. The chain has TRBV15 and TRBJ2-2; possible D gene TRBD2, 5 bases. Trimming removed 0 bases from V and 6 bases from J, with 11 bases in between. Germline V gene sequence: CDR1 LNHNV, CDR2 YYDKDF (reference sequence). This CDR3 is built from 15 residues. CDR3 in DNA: TGTGCCACCAGCAGAGATCGCGGGCCGGCCGGGGAGCTGTTTTTT. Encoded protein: CATSRDRGPAGELFF.

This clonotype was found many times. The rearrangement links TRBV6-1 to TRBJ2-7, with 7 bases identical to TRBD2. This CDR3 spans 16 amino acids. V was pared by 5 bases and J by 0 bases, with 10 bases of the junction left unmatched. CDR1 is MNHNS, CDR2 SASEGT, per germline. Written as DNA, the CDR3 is TGTGCCAGCAGTTCCCGGGGGGTCTCGAGCTCCTACGAGCAGTACTTC. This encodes CASSSRGVSSSYEQYF.

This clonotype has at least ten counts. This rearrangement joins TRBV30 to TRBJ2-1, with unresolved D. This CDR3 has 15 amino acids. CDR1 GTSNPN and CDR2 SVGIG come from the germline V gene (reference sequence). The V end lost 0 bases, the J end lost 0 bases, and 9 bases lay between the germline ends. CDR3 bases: TGTGCCTGGAGTGTCTTGCGTAGCTCCTACAATGAGCAGTTCTTC. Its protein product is CAWSVLRSSYNEQFF.

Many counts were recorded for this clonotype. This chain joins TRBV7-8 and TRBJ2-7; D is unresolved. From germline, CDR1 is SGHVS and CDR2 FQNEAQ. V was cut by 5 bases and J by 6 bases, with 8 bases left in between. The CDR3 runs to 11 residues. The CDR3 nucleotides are TGTGCCAGCAGCCCAGCGAGCGAGCAGTACTTC. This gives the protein CASSPASEQYF.

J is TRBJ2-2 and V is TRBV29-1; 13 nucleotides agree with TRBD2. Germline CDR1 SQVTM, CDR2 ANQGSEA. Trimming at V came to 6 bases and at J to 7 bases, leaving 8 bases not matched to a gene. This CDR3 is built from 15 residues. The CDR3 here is CSVYGLAGDFGELFF. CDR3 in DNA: TGCAGCGTCTACGGACTAGCGGGAGACTTCGGGGAGCTGTTTTTT.

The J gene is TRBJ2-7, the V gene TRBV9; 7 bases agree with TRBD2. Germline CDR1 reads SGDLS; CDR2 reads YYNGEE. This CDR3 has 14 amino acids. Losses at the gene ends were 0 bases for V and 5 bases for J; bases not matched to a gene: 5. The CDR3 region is CASSVGLAADEQYF. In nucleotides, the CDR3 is TGTGCCAGCAGCGTAGGTCTAGCGGCGGACGAGCAGTACTTC.

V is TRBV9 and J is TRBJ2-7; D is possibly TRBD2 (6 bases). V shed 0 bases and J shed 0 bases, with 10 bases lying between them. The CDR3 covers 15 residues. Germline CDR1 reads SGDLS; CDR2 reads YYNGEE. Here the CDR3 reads CASSVGLGSSYEQYF. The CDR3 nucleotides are TGTGCCAGCAGCGTAGGACTAGGGAGCTCCTACGAGCAGTACTTC.

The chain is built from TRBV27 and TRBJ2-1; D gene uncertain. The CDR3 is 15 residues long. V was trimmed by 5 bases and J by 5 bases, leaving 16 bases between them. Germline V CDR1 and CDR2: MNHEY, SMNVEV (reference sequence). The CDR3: CASSRSLGSHNEQFF. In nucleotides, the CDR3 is TGTGCCAGCAGTCGAAGCCTAGGATCTCACAATGAGCAGTTCTTC.

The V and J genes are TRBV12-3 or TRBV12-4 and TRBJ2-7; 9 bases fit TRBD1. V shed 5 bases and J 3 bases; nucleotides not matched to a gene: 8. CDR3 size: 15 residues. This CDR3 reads CASSPWTGEGYEQYF. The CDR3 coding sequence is TGTGCCAGCAGTCCATGGACAGGGGAGGGCTACGAGCAGTACTTC.

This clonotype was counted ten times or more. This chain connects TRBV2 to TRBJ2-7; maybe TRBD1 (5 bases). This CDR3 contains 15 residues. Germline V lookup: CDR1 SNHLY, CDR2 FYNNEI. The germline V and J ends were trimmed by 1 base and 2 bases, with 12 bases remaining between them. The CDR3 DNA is TGTGCCAGCAGTGAAGGGCCAGGGTGGGCCTACGAGCAGTACTTC. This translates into CASSEGPGWAYEQYF.

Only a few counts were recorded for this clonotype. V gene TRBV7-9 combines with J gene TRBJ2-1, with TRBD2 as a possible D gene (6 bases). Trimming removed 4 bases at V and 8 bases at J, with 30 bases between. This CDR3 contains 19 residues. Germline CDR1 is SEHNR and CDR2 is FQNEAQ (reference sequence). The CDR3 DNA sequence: TGTGCCAGCAGCTCCCCGGACGCCCGGCTAGCGAATTGGGGGGATGAGCAGTTCTTC. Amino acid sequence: CASSSPDARLANWGDEQFF.

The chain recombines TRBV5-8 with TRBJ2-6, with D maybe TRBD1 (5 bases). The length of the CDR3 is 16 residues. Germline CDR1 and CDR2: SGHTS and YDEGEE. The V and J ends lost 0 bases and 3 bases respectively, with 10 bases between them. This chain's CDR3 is CASSLATVVGANVLTF. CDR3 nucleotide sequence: TGTGCCAGCAGCTTGGCGACAGTGGTTGGGGCCAACGTCCTGACTTTC.

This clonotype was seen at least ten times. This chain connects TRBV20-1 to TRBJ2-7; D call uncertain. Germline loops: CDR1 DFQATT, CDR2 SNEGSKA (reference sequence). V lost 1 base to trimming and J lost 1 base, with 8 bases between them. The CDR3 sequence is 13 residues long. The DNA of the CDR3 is TGCAGTGCTAGAGCGGTAGGATCCTACGAGCAGTACTTC. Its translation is CSARAVGSYEQYF.

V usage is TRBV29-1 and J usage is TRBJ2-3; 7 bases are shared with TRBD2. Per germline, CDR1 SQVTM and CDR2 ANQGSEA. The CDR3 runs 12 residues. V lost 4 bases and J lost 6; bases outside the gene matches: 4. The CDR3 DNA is TGCAGCGTTGGAGCGGGGAGGGATACGCAGTATTTT. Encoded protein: CSVGAGRDTQYF.

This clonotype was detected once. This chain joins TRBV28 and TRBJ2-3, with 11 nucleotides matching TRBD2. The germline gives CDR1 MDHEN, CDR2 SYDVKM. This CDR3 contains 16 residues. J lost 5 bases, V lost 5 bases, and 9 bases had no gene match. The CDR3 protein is CASSLSLAGGRDTQYF. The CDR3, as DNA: TGTGCCAGCAGTCTTTCCCTAGCGGGAGGAAGAGATACGCAGTATTTT.

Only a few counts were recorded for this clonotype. The CDR3 coding sequence is TGTGCCAGCAGCTTAAGGGGGACTAGCGGGTACAATGAGCAGTTCTTC. Amino acid sequence: CASSLRGTSGYNEQFF. V usage is TRBV7-9 and J usage is TRBJ2-1, with 12 bases matching TRBD2. Germline values: CDR1 SEHNR, CDR2 FQNEAQ (reference sequence). With V trimmed by 2 bases and J by 4 bases, 3 bases remained unmatched. The CDR3 loop spans 16 amino acids.

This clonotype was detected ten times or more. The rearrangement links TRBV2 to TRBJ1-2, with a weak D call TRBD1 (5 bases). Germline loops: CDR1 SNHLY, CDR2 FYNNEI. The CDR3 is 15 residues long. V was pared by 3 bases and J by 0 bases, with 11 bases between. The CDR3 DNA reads TGTGCCAGCAGTGATTGGGACGGCTCTAACTATGGCTACACCTTC. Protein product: CASSDWDGSNYGYTF.

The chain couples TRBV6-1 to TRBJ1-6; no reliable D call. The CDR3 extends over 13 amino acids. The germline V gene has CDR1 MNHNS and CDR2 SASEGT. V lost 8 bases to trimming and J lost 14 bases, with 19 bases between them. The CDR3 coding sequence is TGTGCCAGCCTCTACGGAGGGCGCGGGGCCCTCCACTTT. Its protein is CASLYGGRGALHF.

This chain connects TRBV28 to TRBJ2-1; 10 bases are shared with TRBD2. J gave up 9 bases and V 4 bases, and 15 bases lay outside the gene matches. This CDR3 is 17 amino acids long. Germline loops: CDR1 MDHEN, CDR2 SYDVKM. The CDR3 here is CASSWGAPTLAGGEQFF. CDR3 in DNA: TGTGCCAGCAGTTGGGGGGCTCCCACTTTAGCGGGGGGTGAGCAGTTCTTC.

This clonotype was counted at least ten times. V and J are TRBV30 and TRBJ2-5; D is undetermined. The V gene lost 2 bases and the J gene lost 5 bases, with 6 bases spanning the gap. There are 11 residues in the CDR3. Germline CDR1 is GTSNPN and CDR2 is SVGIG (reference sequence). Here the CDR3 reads CAWSLGETQYF. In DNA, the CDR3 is TGTGCCTGGAGTTTGGGCGAGACCCAGTACTTC.

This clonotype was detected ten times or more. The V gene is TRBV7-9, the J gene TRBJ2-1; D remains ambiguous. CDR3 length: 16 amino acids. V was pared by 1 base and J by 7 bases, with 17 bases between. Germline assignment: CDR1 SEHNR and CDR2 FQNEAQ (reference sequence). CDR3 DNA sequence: TGTGCCAGCAGCTTAGGTGTTCCGATCGGACGAAATGAGCAGTTCTTC. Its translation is CASSLGVPIGRNEQFF.

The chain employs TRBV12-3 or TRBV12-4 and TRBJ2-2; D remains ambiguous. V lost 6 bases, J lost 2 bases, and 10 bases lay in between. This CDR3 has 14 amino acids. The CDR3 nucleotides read TGTGCCAGCAGCCCAAATTCCAACACCGGGGAGCTGTTTTTT. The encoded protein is CASSPNSNTGELFF.

This CDR3 is CASRPLLSSYNEQFF. For the CDR3, the DNA is TGCGCCAGCAGACCCCTACTCAGCTCCTACAATGAGCAGTTCTTC. The chain employs TRBV5-1 and TRBJ2-1, with D uncertain. Trimming stripped 5 bases from V and 0 bases from J, with 12 bases between. The CDR3 extends over 15 amino acids. Germline-derived CDR1 and CDR2 are SGHRS and YFSETQ.

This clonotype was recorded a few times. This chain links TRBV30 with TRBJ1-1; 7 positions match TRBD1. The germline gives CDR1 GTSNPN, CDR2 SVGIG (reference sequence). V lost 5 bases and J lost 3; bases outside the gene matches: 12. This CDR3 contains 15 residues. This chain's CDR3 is CAWGTDTGADTEAFF. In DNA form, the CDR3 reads TGTGCCTGGGGTACAGACACAGGGGCGGACACTGAAGCTTTCTTT.

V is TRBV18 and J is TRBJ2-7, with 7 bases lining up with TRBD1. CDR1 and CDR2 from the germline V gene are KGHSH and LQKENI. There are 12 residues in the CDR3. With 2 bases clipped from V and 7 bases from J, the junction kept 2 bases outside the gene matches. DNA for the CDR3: TGTGCCAGCTCACCATACAGGGGAGAGCAGTACTTC. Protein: CASSPYRGEQYF. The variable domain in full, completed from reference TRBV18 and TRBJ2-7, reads NAGVMQNPRHLVRRRGQEARLRCSPMKGHSHVYWYRQLPEEGLKFMVYLQKENIIDESGMPKERFSAEFPKEGPSILRIQQVVRGDSAAYFCASSPYRGEQYFGPGTRLTVT.